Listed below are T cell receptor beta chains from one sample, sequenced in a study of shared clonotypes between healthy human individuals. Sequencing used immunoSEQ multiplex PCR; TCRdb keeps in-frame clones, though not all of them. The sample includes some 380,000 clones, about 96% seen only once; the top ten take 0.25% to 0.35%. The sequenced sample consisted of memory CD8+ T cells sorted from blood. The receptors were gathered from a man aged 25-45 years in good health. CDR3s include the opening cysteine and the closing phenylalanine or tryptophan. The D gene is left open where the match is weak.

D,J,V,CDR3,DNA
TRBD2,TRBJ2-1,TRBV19,CATGGTSDYNEQFF,TGTGCCACCGGGGGGACTAGCGATTACAATGAGCAGTTCTTC
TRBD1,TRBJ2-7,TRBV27,CASSLRQGASNGYEQYF,TGTGCCAGCAGTCTCCGACAGGGGGCCTCTAATGGCTACGAGCAGTACTTC
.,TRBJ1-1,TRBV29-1,CSVEGQNTEAFF,TGCAGCGTTGAAGGACAGAACACTGAAGCTTTCTTT
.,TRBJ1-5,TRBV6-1,CASSTRSGWVQPQHF,TGTGCCAGCAGCACCCGAAGTGGGTGGGTTCAGCCCCAGCATTTT
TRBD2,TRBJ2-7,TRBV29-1,CSVSGGYEQYF,TGCAGCGTTAGCGGGGGGTACGAGCAGTACTTC
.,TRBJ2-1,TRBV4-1,CASSQDPRQWQFF,TGCGCCAGCAGCCAAGATCCTCGCCAATGGCAGTTCTTC
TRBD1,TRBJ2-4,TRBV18,CASSPSGQFLAKNIQYF,TGTGCCAGCTCACCATCGGGACAGTTCTTAGCCAAAAACATTCAGTACTTC
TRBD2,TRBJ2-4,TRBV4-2,CASSQDRGTSGSGTKNIQYF,TGTGCCAGCAGCCAAGATCGGGGGACTAGCGGGAGCGGTACCAAAAACATTCAGTACTTC
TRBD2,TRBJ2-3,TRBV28,CASSNPGLAPFTQYF,TGTGCCAGCAGTAACCCGGGACTAGCCCCCTTTACGCAGTATTTT
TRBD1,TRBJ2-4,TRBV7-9,CASSLDRGQGLAKNIQYF,TGTGCCAGCAGCTTAGATCGGGGACAGGGATTGGCCAAAAACATTCAGTACTTC
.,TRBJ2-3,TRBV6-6,CASSYWGTAVTDTQYF,TGTGCCAGCAGTTACTGGGGGACGGCCGTCACAGATACGCAGTATTTT
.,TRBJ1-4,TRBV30,CAWSVGRGMKEKLFF,TGTGCCTGGAGTGTGGGGCGAGGGATGAAGGAAAAACTGTTTTTT
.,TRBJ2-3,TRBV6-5,CASSYSLSNTDTQYF,TGTGCCAGCAGTTACTCCCTATCGAACACAGATACGCAGTATTTT
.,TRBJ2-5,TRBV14,CASSLYHAGPGPTRETQYF,TGTGCCAGCAGCCTATACCACGCGGGCCCGGGACCCACGAGAGAGACCCAGTACTTC
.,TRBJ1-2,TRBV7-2,CASSLAHGNYGYTF,TGTGCCAGCAGCTTAGCGCACGGAAACTATGGCTACACCTTC